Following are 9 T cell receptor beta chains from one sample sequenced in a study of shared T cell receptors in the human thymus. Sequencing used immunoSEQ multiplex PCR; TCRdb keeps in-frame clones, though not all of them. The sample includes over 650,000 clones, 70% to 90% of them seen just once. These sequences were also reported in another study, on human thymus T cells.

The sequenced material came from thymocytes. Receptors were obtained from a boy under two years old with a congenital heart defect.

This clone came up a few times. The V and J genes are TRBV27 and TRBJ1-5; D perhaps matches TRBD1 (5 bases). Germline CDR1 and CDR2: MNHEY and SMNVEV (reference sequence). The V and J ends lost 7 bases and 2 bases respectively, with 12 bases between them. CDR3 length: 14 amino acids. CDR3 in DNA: TGTGCCAGCAAACCAGGGTTTGGCAATCAGCCCCAGCATTTT. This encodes CASKPGFGNQPQHF.

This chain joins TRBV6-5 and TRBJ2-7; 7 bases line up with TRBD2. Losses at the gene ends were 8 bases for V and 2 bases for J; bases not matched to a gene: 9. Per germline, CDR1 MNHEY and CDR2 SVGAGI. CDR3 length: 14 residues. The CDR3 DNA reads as TGTGCCAGCGGGCCGTTGCGGGAGCCCTACGAGCAGTACTTC. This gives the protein CASGPLREPYEQYF.

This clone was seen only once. The CDR3 DNA sequence: TGTGCCAGAAGCTTGGTCGCTAGCGGGAGCGGATCTAGCTCCTACGAGCAGTACTTC. Translating gives CARSLVASGSGSSSYEQYF. The chain uses TRBV5-3 and TRBJ2-7; TRBD2 agrees at 10 bases. TRBV5-3 is an ORF; its function is uncertain. The trim removed 0 bases at V and 0 bases at J, leaving 12 bases unmatched. This CDR3 spans 19 amino acids.

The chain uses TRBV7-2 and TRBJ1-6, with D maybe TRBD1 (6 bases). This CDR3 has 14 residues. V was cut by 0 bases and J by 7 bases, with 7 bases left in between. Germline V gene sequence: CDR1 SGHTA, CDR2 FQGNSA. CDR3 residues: CASSLAQGNSPLHF. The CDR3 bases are TGTGCCAGCAGCTTAGCACAGGGAAATTCACCCCTCCACTTT.

The CDR3: CASSLNSTGRTEAFF. The DNA of the CDR3 is TGCGCCAGCAGCTTGAACTCGACAGGGCGGACTGAAGCTTTCTTT. This sequence joins TRBV5-1 and TRBJ1-1; TRBD1 matches at 7 bases. The CDR3 spans 15 residues. Trimming took 1 base from V and 5 from J; bases not matched to a gene: 8. Germline lookup yields CDR1 SGHRS and CDR2 YFSETQ.

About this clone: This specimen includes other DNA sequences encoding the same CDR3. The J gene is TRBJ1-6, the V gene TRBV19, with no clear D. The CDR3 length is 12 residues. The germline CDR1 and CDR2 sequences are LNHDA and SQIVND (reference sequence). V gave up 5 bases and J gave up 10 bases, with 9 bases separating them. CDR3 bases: TGTGCCAGTAGTTCGGTACGGTCACCCCTCCACTTT. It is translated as CASSSVRSPLHF.

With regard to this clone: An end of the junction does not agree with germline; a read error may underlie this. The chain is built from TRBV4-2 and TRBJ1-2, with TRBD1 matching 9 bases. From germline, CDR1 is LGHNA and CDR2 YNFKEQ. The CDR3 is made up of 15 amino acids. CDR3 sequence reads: CASSQETGGNYGYPF. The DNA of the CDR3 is TGTGCCAGCAGCCAAGAGACAGGGGGGAACTATGGCTACCCCTTC.

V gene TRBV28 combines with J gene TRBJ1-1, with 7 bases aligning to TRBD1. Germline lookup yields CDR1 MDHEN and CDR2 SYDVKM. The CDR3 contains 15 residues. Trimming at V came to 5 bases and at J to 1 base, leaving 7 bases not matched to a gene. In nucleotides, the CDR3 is TGTGCCAGCAGTCTAAACAGGGGCAAGAACACTGAAGCTTTCTTT. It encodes CASSLNRGKNTEAFF. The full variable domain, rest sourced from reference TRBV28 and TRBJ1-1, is DVKVTQSSRYLVKRTGEKVFLECVQDMDHENMFWYRQDPGLGLRLIYFSYDVKMKEKGDIPEGYSVSREKKERFSLILESASTNQTSMYLCASSLNRGKNTEAFFGQGTRLTVV.

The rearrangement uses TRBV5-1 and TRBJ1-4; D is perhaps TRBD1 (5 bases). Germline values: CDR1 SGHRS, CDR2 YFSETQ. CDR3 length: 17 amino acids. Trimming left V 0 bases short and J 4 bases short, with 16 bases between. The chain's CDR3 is CASSLASTDVFNEKLFF. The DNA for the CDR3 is TGCGCCAGCAGCTTGGCGTCGACAGATGTCTTTAATGAAAAACTGTTTTTT.